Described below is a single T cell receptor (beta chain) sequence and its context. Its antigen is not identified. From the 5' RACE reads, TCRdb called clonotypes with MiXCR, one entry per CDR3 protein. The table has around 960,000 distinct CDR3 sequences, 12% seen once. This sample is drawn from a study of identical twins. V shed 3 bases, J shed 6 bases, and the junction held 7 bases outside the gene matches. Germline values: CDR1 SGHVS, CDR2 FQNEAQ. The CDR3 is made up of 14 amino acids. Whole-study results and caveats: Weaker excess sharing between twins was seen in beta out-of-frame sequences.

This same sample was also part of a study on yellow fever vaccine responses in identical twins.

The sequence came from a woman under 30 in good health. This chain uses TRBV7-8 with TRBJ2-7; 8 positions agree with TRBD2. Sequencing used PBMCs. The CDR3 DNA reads TGTGCCAGCAGCTTCACCGGGGGGGGAGCCGAGCAGTACGTC. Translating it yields CASSFTGGGAEQYV.